This T cell receptor (beta chain) was observed in a study of T cell repertoires in cytomegalovirus infection (dated by TCRdb to the late 2010s). Background on the whole study: Recently identified HLA-C-restricted CMV epitopes, whose presentation resists viral immunomodulation, were targeted by peptide stimulations together with well-studied HLA-B-restricted epitopes. Donor HLA type was relevant to the analysis, because carriage of CMV infection together with the matching HLA type was indicated by public TCR beta signatures.

Data came from an Illumina HiSeq 1500. The public sequencing data were trimmed at Q25 with fastp and processed into clonotypes with MiXCR by TCRdb, which kept only in-frame beta chains. Every CDR3 protein is listed once, alongside the most common genes and DNA of its rows. Across this sample there are around 34,000 distinct CDR3 sequences, with 52% seen only once. The ten most abundant clones make up over 75% of the sample. Broader findings and caveats from the paper: The ex vivo response was dominated by HLA-C-restricted CMV-specific TCR beta clonotypes, which also provided the single most frequent clonotype in two of eight donors. Carriers of CMV infection plus the relevant HLA type were discriminated by the cumulative frequency of public TCR beta family members in the study cohort and in an independent approximately 400-donor cohort.

This clonotype has more than one count but fewer than ten. Its target antigen remains unknown. No quality values exist for individual bases; no much larger clone is one base distant. The germline V gene encodes CDR1 SGHTA and CDR2 FQGTGA. V drops 0 bases and J drops 3 bases, leaving 10 bases in between. From cysteine to phenylalanine, the CDR3 is 15 amino acids long. The kept DNA is CDR3 alone, 45 bases in frame from the first base. This sample's treatment or condition label indicates: in vitro stimulation with specific CMV peptide epitopes to enrich CMV-specific T cells. The receptor was derived from a human donor in good health (CMV status not recorded). Some clones in this sample may be carry-over from other donors' samples. Here the chain combines TRBV7-3 and TRBJ2-3, with TRBD2 as a weak D call on 5 bases. Sample: CD8+ T cells from cultured PBMCs, taken from culture after CMV antigen stimulation. This receptor has the CDR3 CASSLTGETTDTQYF. The nucleotides read TGTGCCAGCAGCTTAACGGGAGAGACGACAGATACGCAGTATTTT.